This TCR gamma chain was recovered during a study of human gamma delta and Vdelta1 T cells (dated by TCRdb to the late 2010s). About the study as a whole: Delta One T cells, Vd1+ gamma-delta T cells, were investigated in the study as cytotoxic effectors against acute myeloid leukemia.

This clone appeared a few times. Its antigen is unknown. Per-base quality was not reported, and no clone a single base away is much larger than it. Library preparation used PCR. Sequencing used an Illumina MiSeq. Identical DNA sequences were merged into single rows after TCRdb reprocessed the public reads with CATT. This sample comprises around 420 gamma-chain clones, roughly 12% of them detected only once. The ten largest clones take up about 88% of the sample. V ends up 0 bases short and J 6 bases short, with an unmatched junction base count of 5. Measured from the cysteine to the phenylalanine, the CDR3 is 13 residues long. CDR3 DNA only is kept here, 39 bases in frame from base 1. Via the germline V gene, CDR1 is EGSNGY and CDR2 YDSYNSKV.

Recombination connected TRGV2 to TRGJ1 or TRGJ2. The receptor comes from a human donor in good health. Source material: Vdelta1 gamma-delta T cells from blood. Read against the paper, the sample's cell subset or site label means: Vd1+ T cells from peripheral blood. The DNA is as follows: TGTGCCACCTGGGACGGGCGCTTTTATAAGAAACTCTTT. Translated, it reads CATWDGRFYKKLF.